The following is a T cell receptor (beta chain) sequence with its context. Its antigen is as yet unknown. This sample is part of a study of blood T cells in healthy people across ages. Study-wide background: Template-switching capture recovered about one barcoded beta molecule per two T cells.

Study-wide points: Per million T cells, TCR beta diversity dropped roughly linearly as age increased. The percentage of naive T cells correlated strongly with TCR beta diversity.

Per sample, no less than 5 micrograms of total RNA were extracted. Primed by a sample-barcoded 5' primer and a J-beta primer mix, a second PCR proceeded for about 6 to 12 cycles. TCRdb reanalysed the 5' RACE reads using MiXCR and keeps one entry per CDR3 protein. The data contain approximately 1.5 million distinct CDR3 sequences, roughly 32% of them singletons. The CDR3 runs to 15 residues. Germline assignment: CDR1 MNHNS and CDR2 SASEGT. Source material: blood. This sequence originates from a woman in her 30s in good health. The gene calls are TRBV6-1 and TRBJ2-5; 9 nucleotides agree with TRBD2. The J call is uncertain, as TRBJ2-7 better fits the DNA end. The CDR3 DNA sequence: TGTGCCAGCAGTGTTGCGGGAGGGCCGGTAGGCGAGCAGTACTTC. This sequence encodes CASSVAGGPVGEQYF.